This TCR beta chain was observed in a study of human T cells and chemical hapten exposure. Study-level information: 2% DPC was applied to approximately 2 cm by approximately 2 cm of upper inner arm skin for sensitization. The patients were mostly female; they had alopecia areata, totalis or universalis. Small volume differences among pooled libraries mainly caused per-sample TCR yield variation.

This clonotype has just a few counts. Time point: patch test 1, 2 weeks after DPC sensitization. Stated treatment: therapeutic diphenylcyclopropenone sensitization with weekly scalp DPC. Attachment of unique molecular identifiers to individual cDNA molecules was performed in the library. TCRdb reanalysed the RACE reads using MiXCR and keeps one entry per CDR3 protein. The sample yields over 65,000 distinct CDR3 sequences, about 10% seen once. The receptor was isolated from a woman in her 50s with alopecia areata. Some clones in this sample may be carry-over from other donors' samples. The source material was whole blood, sampled in connection with sensitization to the hapten diphenylcyclopropenone (DPC).

CDR3 sequence reads: CASSPRAFSNEQFF. In DNA form, the CDR3 reads TGTGCCAGCAGCCCCCGGGCCTTTAGCAATGAGCAGTTCTTC. The chain is built from TRBV7-6 and TRBJ2-1; D is undetermined. There are 14 residues in the CDR3. Germline assignment: CDR1 SGHVS and CDR2 FNYEAQ. Trimming pared 5 bases from V and 6 bases from J, leaving 14 bases between.